In this sample, the clone carrying this T cell receptor (beta chain) turned up a few times. These data originate in a study of blood T cells in healthy people across ages. A second roughly 6 to 12 cycle PCR used barcoded and J-beta primers. Via MiXCR, TCRdb re-called the 5' RACE reads, giving one row per CDR3 protein. The sample has some 760,000 distinct CDR3 sequences, approximately 25% seen once; the top ten hold 3% to 4.5%. Germline V gives CDR1 SQVTM, CDR2 ANQGSEA. The V end was cut by 6 bases, the J end by 3 bases, with 16 bases between. The CDR3 loop spans 14 amino acids. The same sample was also used in a study of T cells of mothers and their children.

This clonotype was sampled from a boy aged 10-17 years in good health. The sample taken for sequencing was blood. The chain joins TRBV29-1 to TRBJ2-3; D ambiguous. CDR3 region: CSVAEGLGTDTQYF. In nucleotides, the CDR3 is TGCAGCGTGGCGGAAGGTTTAGGGACAGATACGCAGTATTTT.